This T cell receptor beta chain is from a study of T cell responses to AZD1222 COVID-19 vaccine. Overall study results and limits: Close to half of all spike-specific TCRs reportedly target regions of the variants that are unmutated. Clonal diversity was possibly underestimated, and white British individuals and females predominated among donors. Seropositive at baseline were only a handful of AZD1222 recipients.

V was cut by 1 base and J by 0 bases, with 16 bases left in between. The CDR3 runs to 18 residues. Looked up from germline, CDR1 is LGHDT and CDR2 is YNNKEL (reference sequence). A note on this clone: Its specificity is unknown.

Data came from immunoSEQ multiplex PCR; TCRdb stores just in-frame clones and leaves some out. This table has around 110,000 clones, about 90% appearing once. This TCR was sampled from an adult in good health. The specimen comprised peripheral blood, sampled on day 0 of AZD1222 vaccination. The chain uses TRBV3-1 (or the pseudogene TRBV3-2) and TRBJ2-1; weak D call: TRBD2 (6 bases). CDR3 nucleotide sequence: TGTGCCAGCAGCCAAGGCCGACTAGGGTTCAGCTCCTACAATGAGCAGTTCTTC. This gives the protein CASSQGRLGFSSYNEQFF.